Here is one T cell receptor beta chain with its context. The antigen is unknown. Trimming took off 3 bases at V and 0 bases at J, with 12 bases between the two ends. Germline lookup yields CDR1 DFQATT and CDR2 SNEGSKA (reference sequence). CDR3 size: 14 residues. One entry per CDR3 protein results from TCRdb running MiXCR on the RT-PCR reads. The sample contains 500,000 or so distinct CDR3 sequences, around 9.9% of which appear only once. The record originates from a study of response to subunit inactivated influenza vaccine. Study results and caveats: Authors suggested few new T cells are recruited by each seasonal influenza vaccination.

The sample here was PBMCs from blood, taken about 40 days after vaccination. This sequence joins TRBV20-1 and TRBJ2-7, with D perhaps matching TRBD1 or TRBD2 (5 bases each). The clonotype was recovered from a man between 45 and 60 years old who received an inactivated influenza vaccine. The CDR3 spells CSASVGTSSYEQYF. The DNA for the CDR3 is TGCAGTGCTAGTGTAGGGACCAGCTCCTACGAGCAGTACTTC.